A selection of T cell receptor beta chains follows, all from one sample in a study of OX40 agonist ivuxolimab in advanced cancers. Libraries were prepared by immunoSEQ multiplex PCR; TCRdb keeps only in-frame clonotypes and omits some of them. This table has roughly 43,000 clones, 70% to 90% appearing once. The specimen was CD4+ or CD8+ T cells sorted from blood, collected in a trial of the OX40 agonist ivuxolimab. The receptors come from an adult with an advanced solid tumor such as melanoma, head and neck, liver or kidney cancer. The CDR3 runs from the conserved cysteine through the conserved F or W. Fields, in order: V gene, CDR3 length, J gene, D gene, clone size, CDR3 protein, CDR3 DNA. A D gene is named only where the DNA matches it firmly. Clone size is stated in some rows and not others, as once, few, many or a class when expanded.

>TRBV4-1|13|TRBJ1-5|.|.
CASSQVVWGPQHF
TGCGCCAGCAGCCAAGTCGTCTGGGGGCCCCAGCATTTT
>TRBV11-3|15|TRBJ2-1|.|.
CASSPRTTSYNEQFF
TGTGCCAGCAGCCCTAGGACGACTTCCTACAATGAGCAGTTCTTC
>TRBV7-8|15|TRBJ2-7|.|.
CASSLGTFRDYEQYF
TGTGCCAGCAGCCTGGGGACATTCCGCGACTACGAGCAGTACTTC
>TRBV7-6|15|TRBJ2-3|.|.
CASSFDDRSTDTQYF
TGTGCCAGCAGCTTTGACGACAGGAGCACAGATACGCAGTATTTT
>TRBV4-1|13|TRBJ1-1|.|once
CASSQRESTEAFF
TGCGCCAGCAGCCAGAGGGAAAGCACTGAAGCTTTCTTT
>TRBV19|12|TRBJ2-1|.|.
CASSPGISEQFF
TGTGCCAGTAGTCCAGGGATCAGTGAGCAGTTCTTC
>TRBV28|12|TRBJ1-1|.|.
CASSHDRTEAFF
TGTGCCAGCAGTCACGACAGGACTGAAGCTTTCTTT
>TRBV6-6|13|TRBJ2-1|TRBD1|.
CASTKQGGNEQFF
TGTGCCAGCACAAAACAGGGGGGCAATGAGCAGTTCTTC
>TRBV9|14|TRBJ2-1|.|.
CASSVGGGTNEQFF
TGTGCCAGCAGCGTAGGTGGCGGTACTAATGAGCAGTTCTTC
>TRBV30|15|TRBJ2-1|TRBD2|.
CAWSLDGGAYNEQFF
TGTGCCTGGAGTTTAGACGGGGGGGCCTACAATGAGCAGTTCTTC
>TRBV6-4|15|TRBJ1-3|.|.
CASRETGISGNTIYF
TGTGCCAGCAGAGAAACGGGAATTTCTGGAAACACCATATATTTT
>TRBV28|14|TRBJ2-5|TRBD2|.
CASSFAGGAETQYF
TGTGCCAGCAGTTTTGCGGGAGGGGCGGAGACCCAGTACTTC
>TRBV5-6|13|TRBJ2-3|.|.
CASSQGSTDTQYF
TGTGCCAGCAGCCAGGGCAGCACAGATACGCAGTATTTT
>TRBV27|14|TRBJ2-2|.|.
CASSLQGFPGELFF
TGTGCCAGCAGTTTACAGGGATTCCCCGGGGAGCTGTTTTTT
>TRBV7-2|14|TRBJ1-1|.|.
CASSLTGFDTEAFF
TGTGCCAGCAGCCTAACAGGGTTTGACACTGAAGCTTTCTTT
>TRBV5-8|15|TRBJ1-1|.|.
CASVKRGGGRTEAFF
TGTGCCAGCGTCAAGAGGGGTGGGGGTCGAACTGAAGCTTTCTTT
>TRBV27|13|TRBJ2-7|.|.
CASKEGPSYEQYF
TGTGCCAGCAAAGAGGGACCCTCCTACGAGCAGTACTTC
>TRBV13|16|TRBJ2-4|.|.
CASSLGGLDAKNIQYF
TGTGCCAGCAGCTTAGGTGGGCTAGATGCCAAAAACATTCAGTACTTC
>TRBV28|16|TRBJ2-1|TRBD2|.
CASSPLAGDPYNEQFF
TGTGCCAGCAGTCCCCTAGCGGGAGACCCGTACAATGAGCAGTTCTTC
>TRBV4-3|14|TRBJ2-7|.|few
CASSRGQGRYEQYF
TGCGCCAGCAGTCGAGGGCAGGGAAGGTACGAGCAGTACTTC
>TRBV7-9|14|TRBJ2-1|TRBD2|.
CASLKRETYNEQFF
TGTGCCAGCCTGAAGCGGGAGACCTACAATGAGCAGTTCTTC
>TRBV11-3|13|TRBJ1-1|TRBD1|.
CASSRTGDTEAFF
TGTGCCAGCAGCAGGACAGGCGACACTGAAGCTTTCTTT
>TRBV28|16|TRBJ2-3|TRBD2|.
CASSSLTSGGTDTQYF
TGTGCCAGCAGTTCACTGACTAGCGGGGGCACAGATACGCAGTATTTT
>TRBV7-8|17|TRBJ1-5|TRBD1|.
CASSSGYLTGSNQPQHF
TGTGCCAGCAGCTCCGGTTATCTGACAGGGAGCAATCAGCCCCAGCATTTT
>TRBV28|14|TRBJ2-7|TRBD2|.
CASSLLAGSYEQYF
TGTGCCAGCAGTTTGTTAGCGGGGTCCTACGAGCAGTACTTC
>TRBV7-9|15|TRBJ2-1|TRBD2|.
CASSTRLAGFYEQFF
TGTGCCAGCAGCACTCGACTAGCGGGATTCTATGAGCAGTTCTTC
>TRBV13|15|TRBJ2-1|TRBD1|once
CASSRGQSSYNEQFF
TGTGCCAGCAGCCGGGGACAGAGCTCCTACAATGAGCAGTTCTTC
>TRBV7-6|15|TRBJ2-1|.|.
CASSVRDGSYNEQFF
TGTGCCAGCAGCGTCCGGGACGGCTCCTACAATGAGCAGTTCTTC
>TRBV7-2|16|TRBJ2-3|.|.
CASSSMDAAGTDTQYF
TGTGCCAGCAGCTCCATGGACGCGGCGGGCACAGATACGCAGTATTTT
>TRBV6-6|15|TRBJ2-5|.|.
CASSWIGPPGETQYF
TGTGCCAGCAGTTGGATCGGACCCCCGGGAGAGACCCAGTACTTC
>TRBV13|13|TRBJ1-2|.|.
CASSLGRNYGYTF
TGTGCCAGCAGCTTAGGACGGAACTATGGCTACACCTTC
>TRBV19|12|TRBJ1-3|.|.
CASSEGGNTIYF
TGTGCCAGTAGCGAGGGGGGAAACACCATATATTTT
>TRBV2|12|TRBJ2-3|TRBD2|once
CASSDTGGAEYF
TGTGCCAGCAGCGACACCGGGGGGGCAGAGTATTTT
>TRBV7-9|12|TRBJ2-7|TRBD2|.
CASDGGAAEQYF
TGTGCCAGCGACGGGGGGGCAGCTGAGCAGTACTTC
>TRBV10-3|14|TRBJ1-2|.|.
CAISDRDSNYGYTF
TGTGCCATCAGTGACAGGGATTCTAACTATGGCTACACCTTC
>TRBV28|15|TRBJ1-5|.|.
CASSVSPDGNQPQHF
TGTGCCAGCAGTGTCTCCCCGGACGGCAATCAGCCCCAGCATTTT
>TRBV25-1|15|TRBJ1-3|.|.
CASSEWAHSGNTIYF
TGTGCCAGCAGTGAATGGGCCCACTCTGGAAACACCATATATTTT
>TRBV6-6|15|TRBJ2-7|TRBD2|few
CASSHSGLAVYEQYF
TGTGCCAGCAGTCACAGCGGACTAGCGGTGTACGAGCAGTACTTC